This TCR beta chain originates from a study of cytomegalovirus exposure and HLA in healthy donors. The study, taken as a whole, reports: Per published reports, the classifier diagnosed cytomegalovirus status with high specificity and sensitivity. A later analysis found first-cohort TCR clusters tended to co-occur in the roughly 120 validation repertoires. Rare sequences made up most TCRs, while some public TCRs were found in many donors. Altogether, about 160 TCR beta chains were recorded as cytomegalovirus-associated.

Data came from immunoSEQ multiplex PCR; TCRdb stores just in-frame clones and leaves some out. In the table there are about 98,000 clones, approximately 84% of which are singletons. CDR3 length equals 15 residues. V lost 0 bases, J lost 2 bases, and 10 bases lay in between. Germline values: CDR1 MNHEY, CDR2 SMNVEV (reference sequence). Concerning this clone: Its matching antigen is unknown.

The genes are TRBV27 and TRBJ2-5; D not certain. The sequenced material came from PBMCs. The origin of this receptor is a young man in good health and CMV-seropositive. CDR3 nucleotide sequence: TGTGCCAGCAGTTTATCGCTGGCAGTACAAGAGACCCAGTACTTC. The encoded protein is CASSLSLAVQETQYF.